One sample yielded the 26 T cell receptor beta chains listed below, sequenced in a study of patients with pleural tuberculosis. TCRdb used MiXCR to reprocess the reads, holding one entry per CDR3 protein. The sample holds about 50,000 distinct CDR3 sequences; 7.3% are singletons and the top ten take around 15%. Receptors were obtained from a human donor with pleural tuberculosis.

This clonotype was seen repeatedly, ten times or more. The DNA for the CDR3 is TGTGCCAGCAGTTTCACCAAGGGGAGCACAGATACGCAGTATTTT. This sequence encodes CASSFTKGSTDTQYF. The V call is TRBV12-3 or TRBV12-4, the J call TRBJ2-3; perhaps TRBD1 as D (5 bases). The CDR3 spans 15 residues. The V and J ends lost 3 bases and 0 bases respectively, with 10 bases between them.

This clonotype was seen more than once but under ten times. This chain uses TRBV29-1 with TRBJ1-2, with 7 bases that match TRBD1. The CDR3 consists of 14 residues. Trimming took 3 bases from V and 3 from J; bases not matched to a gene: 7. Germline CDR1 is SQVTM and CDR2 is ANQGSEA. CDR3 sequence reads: CSVDVGGQHYGYTF. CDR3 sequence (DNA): TGCAGCGTTGATGTTGGGGGACAGCACTATGGCTACACCTTC.

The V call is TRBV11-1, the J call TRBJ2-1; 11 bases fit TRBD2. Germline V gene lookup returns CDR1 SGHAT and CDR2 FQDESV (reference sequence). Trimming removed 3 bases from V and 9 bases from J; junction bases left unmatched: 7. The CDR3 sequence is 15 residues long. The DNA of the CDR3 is TGTGCCAGCAGCTTTAGCGGGAGGGCCAAGTTTGAGCAGTTCTTC. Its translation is CASSFSGRAKFEQFF.

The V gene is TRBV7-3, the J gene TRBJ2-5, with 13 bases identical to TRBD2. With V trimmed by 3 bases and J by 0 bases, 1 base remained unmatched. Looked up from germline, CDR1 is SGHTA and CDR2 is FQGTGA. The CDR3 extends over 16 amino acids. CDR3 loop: CASSFTSGRDQETQYF. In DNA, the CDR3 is TGTGCCAGCAGCTTCACTAGCGGGAGGGACCAAGAGACCCAGTACTTC.

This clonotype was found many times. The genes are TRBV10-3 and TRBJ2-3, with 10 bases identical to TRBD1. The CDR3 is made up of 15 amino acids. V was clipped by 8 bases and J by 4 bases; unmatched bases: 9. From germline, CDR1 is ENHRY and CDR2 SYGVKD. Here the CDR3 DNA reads TGTGCCATCGGGGGACAGGGGCCGATCGCAGATACGCAGTATTTT. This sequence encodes CAIGGQGPIADTQYF.

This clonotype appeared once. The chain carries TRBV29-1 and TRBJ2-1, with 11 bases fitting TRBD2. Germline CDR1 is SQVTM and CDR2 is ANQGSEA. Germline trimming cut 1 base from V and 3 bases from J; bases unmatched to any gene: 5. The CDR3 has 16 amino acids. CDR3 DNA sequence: TGCAGCGTTGAAGCCCTTAGCGGGAGGGACTACAATGAGCAGTTCTTC. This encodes CSVEALSGRDYNEQFF.

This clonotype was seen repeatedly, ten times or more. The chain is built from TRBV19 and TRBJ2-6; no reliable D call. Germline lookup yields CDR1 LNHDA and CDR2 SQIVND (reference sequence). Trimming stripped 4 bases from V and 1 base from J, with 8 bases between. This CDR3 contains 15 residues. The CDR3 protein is CASSTGGSGANVLTF. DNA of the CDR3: TGTGCCAGTAGTACGGGTGGGTCTGGGGCCAACGTCCTGACTTTC.

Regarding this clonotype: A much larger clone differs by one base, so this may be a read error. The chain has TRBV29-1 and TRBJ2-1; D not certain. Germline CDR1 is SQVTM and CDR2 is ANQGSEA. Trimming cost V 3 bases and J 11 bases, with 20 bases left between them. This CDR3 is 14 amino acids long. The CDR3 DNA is TGCAGCGTTGACTTTCGACACCAAGTAAATAAGCAGTTCTTC. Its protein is CSVDFRHQVNKQFF.

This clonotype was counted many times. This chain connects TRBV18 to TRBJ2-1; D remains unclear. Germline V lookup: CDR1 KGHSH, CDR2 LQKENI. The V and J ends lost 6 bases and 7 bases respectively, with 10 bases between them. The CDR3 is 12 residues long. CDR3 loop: CASSPLENEQFF. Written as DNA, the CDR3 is TGTGCCAGCTCCCCTCTTGAAAATGAGCAGTTCTTC. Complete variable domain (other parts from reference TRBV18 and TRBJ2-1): NAGVMQNPRHLVRRRGQEARLRCSPMKGHSHVYWYRQLPEEGLKFMVYLQKENIIDESGMPKERFSAEFPKEGPSILRIQQVVRGDSAAYFCASSPLENEQFFGPGTRLTVL.

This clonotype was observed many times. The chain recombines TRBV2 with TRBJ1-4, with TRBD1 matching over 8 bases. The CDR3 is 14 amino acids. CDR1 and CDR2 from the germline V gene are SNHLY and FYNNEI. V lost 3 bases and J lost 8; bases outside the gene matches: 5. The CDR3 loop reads CASSDSRGREKLFF. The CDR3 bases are TGTGCCAGCAGTGATTCCAGGGGGCGAGAAAAACTGTTTTTT.

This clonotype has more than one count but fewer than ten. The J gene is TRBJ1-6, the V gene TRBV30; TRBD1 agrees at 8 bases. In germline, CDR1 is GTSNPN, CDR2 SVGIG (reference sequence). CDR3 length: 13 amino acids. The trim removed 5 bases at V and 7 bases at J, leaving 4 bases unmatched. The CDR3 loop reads CAWEGQGNSPLHF. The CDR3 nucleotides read TGTGCCTGGGAAGGACAGGGAAATTCACCCCTCCACTTT.

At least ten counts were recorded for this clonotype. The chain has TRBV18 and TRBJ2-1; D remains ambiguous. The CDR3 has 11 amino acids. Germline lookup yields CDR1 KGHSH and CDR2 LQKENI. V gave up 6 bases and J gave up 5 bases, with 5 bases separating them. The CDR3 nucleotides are TGTGCCAGCTCGGAAAACAATGAGCAGTTCTTC. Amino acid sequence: CASSENNEQFF.

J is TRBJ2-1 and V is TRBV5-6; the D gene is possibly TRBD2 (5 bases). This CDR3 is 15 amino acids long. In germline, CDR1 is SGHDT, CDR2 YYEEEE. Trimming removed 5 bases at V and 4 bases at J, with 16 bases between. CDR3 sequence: CASSPLRALYNEQFF. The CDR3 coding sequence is TGTGCCAGCAGTCCGTTGCGGGCCCTTTACAATGAGCAGTTCTTC.

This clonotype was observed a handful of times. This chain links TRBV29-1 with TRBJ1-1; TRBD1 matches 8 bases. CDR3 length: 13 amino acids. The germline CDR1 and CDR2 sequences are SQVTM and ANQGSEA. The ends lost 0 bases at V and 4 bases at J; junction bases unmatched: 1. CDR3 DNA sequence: TGCAGCGTTGAAGATACAGGGGGCACTGAAGCTTTCTTT. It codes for CSVEDTGGTEAFF. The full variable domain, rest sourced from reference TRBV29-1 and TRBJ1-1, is SAVISQKPSRDICQRGTSLTIQCQVDSQVTMMFWYRQQPGQSLTLIATANQGSEATYESGFVIDKFPISRPNLTFSTLTVSNMSPEDSSIYLCSVEDTGGTEAFFGQGTRLTVV.

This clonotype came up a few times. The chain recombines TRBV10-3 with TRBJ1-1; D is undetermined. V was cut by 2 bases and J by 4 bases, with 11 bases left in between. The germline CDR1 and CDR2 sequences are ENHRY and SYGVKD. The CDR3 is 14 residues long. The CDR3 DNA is TGTGCCATCAGTGAGGGCAAGTCAATCACTGAAGCTTTCTTT. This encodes CAISEGKSITEAFF.

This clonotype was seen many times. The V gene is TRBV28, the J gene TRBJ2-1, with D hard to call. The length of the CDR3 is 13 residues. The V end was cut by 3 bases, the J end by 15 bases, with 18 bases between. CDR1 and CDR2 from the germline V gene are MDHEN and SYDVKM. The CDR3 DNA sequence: TGTGCCAGCAGTTTTGCCGTTTCGGGTCAAGGGTTCTTC. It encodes CASSFAVSGQGFF.

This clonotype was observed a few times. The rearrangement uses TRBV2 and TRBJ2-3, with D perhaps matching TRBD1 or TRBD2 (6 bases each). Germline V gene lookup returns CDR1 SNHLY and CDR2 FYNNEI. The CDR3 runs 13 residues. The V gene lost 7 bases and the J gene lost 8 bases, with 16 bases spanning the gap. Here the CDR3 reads CASTSEGGGTQYF. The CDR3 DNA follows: TGTGCCAGCACTTCGGAGGGGGGCGGTACGCAGTATTTT.

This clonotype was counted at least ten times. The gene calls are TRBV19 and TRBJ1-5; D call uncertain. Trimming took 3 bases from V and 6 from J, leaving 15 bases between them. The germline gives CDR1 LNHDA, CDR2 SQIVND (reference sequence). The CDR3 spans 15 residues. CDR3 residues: CASSILTDGGQPQHF. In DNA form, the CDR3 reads TGTGCCAGTAGTATTTTGACGGACGGCGGTCAGCCCCAGCATTTT.

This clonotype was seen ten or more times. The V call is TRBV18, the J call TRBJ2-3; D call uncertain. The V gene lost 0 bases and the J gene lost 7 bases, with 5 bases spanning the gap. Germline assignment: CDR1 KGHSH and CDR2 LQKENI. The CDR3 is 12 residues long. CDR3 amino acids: CASSPPFNTQYF. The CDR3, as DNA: TGTGCCAGCTCACCACCGTTTAATACGCAGTATTTT.

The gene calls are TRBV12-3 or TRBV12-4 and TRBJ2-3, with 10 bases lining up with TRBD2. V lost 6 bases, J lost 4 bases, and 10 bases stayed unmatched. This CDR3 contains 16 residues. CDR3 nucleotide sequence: TGTGCCAGCAGACCCAATCTAGCGGGAGTGGCAGATACGCAGTATTTT. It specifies CASRPNLAGVADTQYF.

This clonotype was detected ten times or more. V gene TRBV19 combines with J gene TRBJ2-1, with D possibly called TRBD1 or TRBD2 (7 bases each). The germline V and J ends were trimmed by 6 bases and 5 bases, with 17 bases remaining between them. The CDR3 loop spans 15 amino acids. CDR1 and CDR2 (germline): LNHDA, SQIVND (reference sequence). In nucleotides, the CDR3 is TGTGCCAGTAGCGGTATCAGGGGGGGAAACAATGAGCAGTTCTTC. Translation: CASSGIRGGNNEQFF.

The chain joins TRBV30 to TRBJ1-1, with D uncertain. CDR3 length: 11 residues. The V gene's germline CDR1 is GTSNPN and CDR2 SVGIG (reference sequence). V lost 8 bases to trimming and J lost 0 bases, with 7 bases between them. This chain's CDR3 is CALGVNTEAFF. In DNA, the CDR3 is TGTGCCCTGGGCGTGAACACTGAAGCTTTCTTT.

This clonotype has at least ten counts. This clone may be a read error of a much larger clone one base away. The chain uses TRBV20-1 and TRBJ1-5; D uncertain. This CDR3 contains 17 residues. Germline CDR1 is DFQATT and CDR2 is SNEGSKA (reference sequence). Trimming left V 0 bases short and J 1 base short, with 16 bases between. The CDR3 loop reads CSARDARCLGSNQPQHF. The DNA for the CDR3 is TGCAGTGCTAGAGATGCCCGCTGCCTCGGGAGCAATCAGCCCCAGCATTTT.

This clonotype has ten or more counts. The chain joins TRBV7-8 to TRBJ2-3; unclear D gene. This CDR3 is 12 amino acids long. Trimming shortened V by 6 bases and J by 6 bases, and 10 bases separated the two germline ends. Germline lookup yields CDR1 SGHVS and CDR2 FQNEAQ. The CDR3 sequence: CASSLNLDTQYF. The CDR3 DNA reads TGTGCCAGCAGTTTAAATCTGGATACGCAGTATTTT.

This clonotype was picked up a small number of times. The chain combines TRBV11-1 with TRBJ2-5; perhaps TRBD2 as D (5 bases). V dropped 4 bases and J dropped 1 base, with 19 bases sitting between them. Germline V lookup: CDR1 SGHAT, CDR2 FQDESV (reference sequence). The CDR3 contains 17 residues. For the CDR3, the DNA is TGTGCCAGCAGCTACGGAATGGACTCCTTTTTCCAAGAGACCCAGTACTTC. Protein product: CASSYGMDSFFQETQYF.

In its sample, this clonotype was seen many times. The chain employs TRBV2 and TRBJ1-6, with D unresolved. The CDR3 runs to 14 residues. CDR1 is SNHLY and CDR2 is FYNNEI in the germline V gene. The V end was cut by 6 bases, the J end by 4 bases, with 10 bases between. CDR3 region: CASSDTEYNSPLHF. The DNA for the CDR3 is TGTGCCAGCAGCGATACAGAGTATAATTCACCCCTCCACTTT.